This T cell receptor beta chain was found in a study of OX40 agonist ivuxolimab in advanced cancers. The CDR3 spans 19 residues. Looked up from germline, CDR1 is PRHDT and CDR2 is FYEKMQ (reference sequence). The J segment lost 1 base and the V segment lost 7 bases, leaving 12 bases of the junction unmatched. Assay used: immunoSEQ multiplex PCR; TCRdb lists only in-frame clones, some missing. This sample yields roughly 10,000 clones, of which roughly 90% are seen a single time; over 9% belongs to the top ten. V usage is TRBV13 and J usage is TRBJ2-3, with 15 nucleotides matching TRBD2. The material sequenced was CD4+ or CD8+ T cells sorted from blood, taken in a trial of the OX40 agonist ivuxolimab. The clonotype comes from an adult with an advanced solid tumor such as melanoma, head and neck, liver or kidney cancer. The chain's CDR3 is CASTFLGLAGGVGTDTQYF. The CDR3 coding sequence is TGTGCCAGCACCTTTTTGGGACTAGCGGGGGGTGTTGGCACAGATACGCAGTATTTT.